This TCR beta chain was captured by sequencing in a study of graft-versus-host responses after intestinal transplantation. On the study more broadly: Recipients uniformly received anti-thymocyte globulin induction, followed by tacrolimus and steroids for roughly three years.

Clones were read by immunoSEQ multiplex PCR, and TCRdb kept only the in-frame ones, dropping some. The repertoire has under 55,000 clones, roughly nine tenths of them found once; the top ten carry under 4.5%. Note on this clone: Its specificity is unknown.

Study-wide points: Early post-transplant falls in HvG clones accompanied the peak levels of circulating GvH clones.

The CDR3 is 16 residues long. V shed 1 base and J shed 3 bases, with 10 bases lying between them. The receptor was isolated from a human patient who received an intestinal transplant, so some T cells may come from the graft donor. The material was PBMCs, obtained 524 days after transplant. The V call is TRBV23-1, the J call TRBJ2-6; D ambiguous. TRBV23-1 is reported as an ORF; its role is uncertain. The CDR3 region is CASSQYLKGGANVLTF. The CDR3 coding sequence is TGCGCCAGCAGTCAATACCTCAAGGGTGGGGCCAACGTCCTGACTTTC.